These 32 T cell receptor beta chains came from one sample sequenced in a study of monozygotic twins with inflammatory bowel disease. TCRdb reprocessed the 5' RACE reads and keeps a single row for each CDR3 protein, giving no DNA. The listing records about 420,000 distinct CDR3 sequences. The material sequenced was blood. The receptor set was obtained from a human donor with ulcerative colitis or Crohn's disease, or a healthy co-twin of an affected twin (not recorded which).

V is TRBV30 and J is TRBJ2-1; TCRdb lists TRBD1, though no DNA is available to test this call. CDR1 is GTSNPN and CDR2 is SVGIG in the germline V gene (reference sequence). The CDR3 runs to 14 residues. This chain's CDR3 is CAWGLGGDGNEQFF.

The chain joins TRBV14 to TRBJ2-2. The CDR3 runs to 19 residues. Germline V gives CDR1 SGHDN, CDR2 FVKESK. The CDR3 loop is CASSQVAWRDLPNTGELFF.

The V call is TRBV6-5, the J call TRBJ2-3; TCRdb's assignment of TRBD1 cannot be checked, as there is no DNA. The CDR3 extends over 13 amino acids. The germline V gene encodes CDR1 MNHEY and CDR2 SVGAGI. Here the CDR3 reads CASTRTGSHTQYF.

The chain joins TRBV20-1 to TRBJ1-3. CDR1 is DFQATT, CDR2 SNEGSKA, per germline (reference sequence). The CDR3 totals 14 residues. The CDR3 loop is CSARGQNSGNTIYF.

The chain recombines TRBV2 with TRBJ2-7; the D gene TCRdb calls, TRBD2, cannot be checked with no DNA. CDR3 length: 15 amino acids. Germline V gene lookup returns CDR1 SNHLY and CDR2 FYNNEI. This CDR3 is CASSVQRGFPYEQYF.

The rearrangement links TRBV20-1 to TRBJ1-5; no DNA is available, so the TRBD1 call from TCRdb remains unchecked. The germline V gene has CDR1 DFQATT and CDR2 SNEGSKA (reference sequence). The length of the CDR3 is 13 residues. The CDR3 here is CSAFRDSNQPQHF.

V usage is TRBV27 and J usage is TRBJ2-7. Germline loops: CDR1 MNHEY, CDR2 SMNVEV (reference sequence). This CDR3 spans 13 amino acids. The CDR3 sequence is CASSLFVSYEQYF.

The rearrangement links TRBV4-1 to TRBJ1-1; TCRdb's assignment of TRBD1 cannot be checked, as there is no DNA. The CDR3 totals 15 residues. Germline assignment: CDR1 MGHRA and CDR2 YSYEKL. CDR3 loop: CASCLTIGTGCEAFF.

The chain carries TRBV3-1 and TRBJ1-2; the D call from TCRdb, TRBD1, cannot be confirmed without DNA. CDR1 LGHDT and CDR2 YNNKEL come from the germline V gene (reference sequence). The CDR3 spans 16 residues. The CDR3 loop reads CASSQFRDRPNYGYTF.

The CDR3 here is CASSLFPEDSEQHF. The chain recombines TRBV7-6 with TRBJ2-7; the D call of TRBD1 rests on TCRdb alone, since no DNA is present to check it. This CDR3 comprises 14 residues. From germline, CDR1 is SGHVS and CDR2 FNYEAQ.

The chain joins TRBV5-6 to TRBJ2-2. CDR3 size: 13 residues. Germline assignment: CDR1 SGHDT and CDR2 YYEEEE. The CDR3 here is CASSPPSTGELFF.

This rearrangement joins TRBV7-9 to TRBJ2-7; TCRdb indicates TRBD1, and absent DNA this call remains unverified. The CDR3 is made up of 15 amino acids. Germline assignment: CDR1 SEHNR and CDR2 FQNEAQ (reference sequence). The chain's CDR3 is CASTVGTATLYEQYF.

The chain joins TRBV13 to TRBJ2-7; TCRdb outputs TRBD2, but without DNA this stays unchecked. The CDR3 extends over 13 amino acids. The V gene's germline CDR1 is PRHDT and CDR2 FYEKMQ (reference sequence). CDR3 in amino acids: CASSFDLGREQYF.

This chain connects TRBV9 to TRBJ1-2. In germline, CDR1 is SGDLS, CDR2 YYNGEE. The CDR3 contains 15 residues. The CDR3 sequence is CASSFYQSPVYGYTF.

The rearrangement uses TRBV20-1 and TRBJ1-5; TCRdb outputs TRBD1, but without DNA this stays unchecked. Germline-derived CDR1 and CDR2 are DFQATT and SNEGSKA (reference sequence). The CDR3 spans 14 residues. CDR3 in amino acids: CSAHLGQIEQPQHF.

This chain joins TRBV20-1 and TRBJ2-1; TCRdb proposes TRBD2, but this gene call is untestable without DNA. CDR3 size: 15 residues. CDR1 and CDR2 (germline): DFQATT, SNEGSKA (reference sequence). The CDR3 sequence: CSAPELDYDSREQFF.

The chain uses TRBV3-1 and TRBJ2-3; TCRdb reports TRBD2, a call that lacks DNA to check it against. CDR3 length equals 13 residues. Germline V gives CDR1 LGHDT, CDR2 YNNKEL (reference sequence). Here the CDR3 reads CASSPLVPDTQYF.

This chain uses TRBV5-1 with TRBJ1-4; TCRdb's D call, TRBD1, is unchecked because there is no DNA. The CDR3 is 16 residues long. From germline, CDR1 is SGHRS and CDR2 YFSETQ. This CDR3 reads CASSPDAQGTNEKLFF.

This chain joins TRBV18 and TRBJ1-5. The CDR3 has 14 residues. Germline CDR1 KGHSH, CDR2 LQKENI. The CDR3 reads CASSRQNSNQPQHF.

This chain uses TRBV5-5 with TRBJ1-6; TCRdb calls TRBD1, which cannot be checked without DNA. CDR3 length equals 17 residues. Germline V gene data show CDR1 as SGHKS and CDR2 as YYEKEE (reference sequence). This chain's CDR3 is CASSATPPGAGTSPLHF.

V and J are TRBV5-1 and TRBJ2-1; TCRdb designates TRBD2, a call that cannot be tested without DNA. Per germline, CDR1 SGHRS and CDR2 YFSETQ. This CDR3 has 15 amino acids. The CDR3 loop reads CASSLDSGRSNEQFF. Together with reference TRBV5-1 and TRBJ2-1, the CDR3 gives the full variable domain: KAGVTQTPRYLIKTRGQQVTLSCSPISGHRSVSWYQQTPGQGLQFLFEYFSETQRNKGNFPGRFSGRQFSNSRSEMNVSTLELGDSALYLCASSLDSGRSNEQFFGPGTRLTVL.

The chain couples TRBV10-3 to TRBJ2-1; the D gene TCRdb calls, TRBD2, cannot be checked with no DNA. The CDR3 runs to 14 residues. Germline V gene sequence: CDR1 ENHRY, CDR2 SYGVKD. Here the CDR3 reads CATQGLAGHNEQFF.

The J gene is TRBJ2-7, the V gene TRBV30; the TRBD2 assignment by TCRdb is unverifiable without DNA. Per germline, CDR1 GTSNPN and CDR2 SVGIG (reference sequence). This CDR3 region has 14 residues. This CDR3 reads CAWSVTGGTGEQYF.

The CDR3: CSASQTDFQQYF. The rearrangement uses TRBV20-1 and TRBJ2-7; the TCRdb call, TRBD1, lacks DNA for checking. The CDR3 loop spans 12 amino acids. CDR1 is DFQATT, CDR2 SNEGSKA, per germline (reference sequence).

CDR3 protein: CASQTSYAGELFF. V usage is TRBV28 and J usage is TRBJ2-2. The CDR3 has 13 amino acids. Germline V CDR1 and CDR2: MDHEN, SYDVKM.

V and J are TRBV7-3 and TRBJ2-2; lacking DNA, the TRBD2 call made by TCRdb goes unchecked. There are 17 residues in the CDR3. In germline, CDR1 is SGHTA, CDR2 FQGTGA. The CDR3 is CASSPLRRLEGDGELFF.

The chain joins TRBV6-2 or TRBV6-3 to TRBJ2-1. This CDR3 spans 13 amino acids. The germline V gene has CDR1 MNHEY and CDR2 SVGEGT. This CDR3 reads CASSLQTHNEQFF.

This chain uses TRBV14 with TRBJ2-1; TCRdb proposes TRBD2, but this gene call is untestable without DNA. Germline CDR1 is SGHDN and CDR2 is FVKESK. The CDR3 spans 15 residues. This CDR3 reads CASSQVAASYNEQFF.

The genes are TRBV2 and TRBJ1-1. Germline V lookup: CDR1 SNHLY, CDR2 FYNNEI. This CDR3 spans 14 amino acids. The CDR3 protein is CASMREGIGTEAFF.

The CDR3 sequence: CSVEEAGESSYEQYF. The V call is TRBV29-1, the J call TRBJ2-7. CDR1 and CDR2 (germline): SQVTM, ANQGSEA. This CDR3 spans 15 amino acids.

The chain is built from TRBV5-1 and TRBJ1-1. Germline V lookup: CDR1 SGHRS, CDR2 YFSETQ. The CDR3 is 13 residues long. The CDR3 protein is CASSLGGDPEAFF.

The V call is TRBV6-5, the J call TRBJ1-2. Germline-derived CDR1 and CDR2 are MNHEY and SVGAGI. This CDR3 region has 15 residues. The CDR3 sequence: CASSYRSGHLGGYTF.